The 32 T cell receptor beta chains below all came from one sample that was sequenced in a study of T cells in Graves' hyperthyroidism and ophthalmopathy. TCR beta CDR3 region amplification was performed from RNA transcripts. HTBI primers drove first-round RT-PCR of the TCR CDR3. A single record per CDR3 protein comes from TCRdb applying MiXCR to the multiplex PCR reads. The sample has around 350,000 distinct CDR3 sequences, under 15% seen once. Material: blood. All receptors come from a woman younger than 35 with Graves' hyperthyroidism.

Worth noting for this clonotype: This could be a read error, since a much larger clone is one nucleotide away. The chain has TRBV18 and TRBJ2-3; D is possibly TRBD1 or TRBD2 (5 bases each). Trimming left V 5 bases short and J 10 bases short, with 10 bases between. The CDR3 totals 11 residues. The germline CDR1 and CDR2 sequences are KGHSH and LQKENI. CDR3 in amino acids: CASSSEGSQYF. The CDR3 DNA follows: TGTGCCAGCTCATCCGAGGGGTCGCAGTATTTT.

This clonotype was detected a few times. The J gene is TRBJ2-3, the V gene TRBV6-1; 8 nucleotides line up with TRBD1. V lost 7 bases to trimming and J lost 0 bases; unmatched junction nucleotides: 9. This CDR3 region has 16 residues. Per germline, CDR1 MNHNS and CDR2 SASEGT. The CDR3 loop is CASNSGTGSSTDTQYF. CDR3 sequence (DNA): TGTGCCAGCAACTCCGGGACAGGATCTAGCACAGATACGCAGTATTTT.

J is TRBJ2-1 and V is TRBV10-3; 11 positions match TRBD2. The V segment lost 11 bases and the J segment 4 bases; nucleotides outside the gene matches: 13. CDR1 is ENHRY, CDR2 SYGVKD, per germline. The CDR3 consists of 16 residues. CDR3: CASVRLAGQIYNEQFF. The CDR3 region has the DNA TGTGCCTCGGTCCGACTAGCGGGACAAATTTACAATGAGCAGTTCTTC.

This clonotype was picked up a small number of times. The J gene is TRBJ2-2, the V gene TRBV9; TRBD1 agrees at 8 bases. The CDR3 loop spans 14 amino acids. V dropped 4 bases and J dropped 6; count of bases not matched to a gene: 5. The germline CDR1 and CDR2 sequences are SGDLS and YYNGEE. CDR3 sequence: CASSPIRGPGELFF. CDR3 coding DNA: TGTGCCAGCAGCCCAATCAGGGGGCCCGGGGAGCTGTTTTTT.

The J gene is TRBJ2-7, the V gene TRBV19, with TRBD1 identical over 7 bases. This CDR3 contains 13 residues. Germline V gene lookup returns CDR1 LNHDA and CDR2 SQIVND (reference sequence). Unmatched junction bases numbered 7, after V lost 4 bases and J lost 7 bases. CDR3 nucleotide sequence: TGTGCCAGTAGTAGCCGGGACAGCGGAGAGCAGTACTTC. Protein product: CASSSRDSGEQYF.

This clonotype came up many times. The V call is TRBV12-3 or TRBV12-4, the J call TRBJ2-7; 8 bases agree with TRBD1. J gave up 7 bases and V 6 bases, and 8 bases lay outside the gene matches. CDR3 length equals 13 residues. The CDR3 DNA reads TGTGCCAGCAGGCCGCAGGGGGCGAGTGAGCAGTACTTC. Its translation: CASRPQGASEQYF.

The rearrangement links TRBV28 to TRBJ2-4; D unresolved. Per germline, CDR1 MDHEN and CDR2 SYDVKM. This CDR3 comprises 16 residues. V shed 5 bases and J shed 1 base, with 15 bases lying between them. CDR3 loop: CASSLLFATAKNIQYF. The CDR3 DNA reads as TGTGCCAGCAGTCTCCTCTTCGCGACGGCCAAAAACATTCAGTACTTC.

This clonotype was counted many times. J is TRBJ2-1 and V is TRBV28; 8 bases are a match to TRBD1. Trimming removed 3 bases from V and 0 bases from J; junction bases left unmatched: 13. The germline V gene encodes CDR1 MDHEN and CDR2 SYDVKM. This CDR3 spans 19 amino acids. CDR3: CASSFYLDRGQSSYNEQFF. The CDR3 DNA is TGTGCCAGCAGTTTTTACCTCGACAGGGGTCAAAGCTCCTACAATGAGCAGTTCTTC.

This clonotype was recorded many times. The CDR3 spells CASSLSRTSGRANNEQFF. The CDR3 DNA follows: TGTGCCAGCAGTCTCAGCAGGACTAGCGGGAGGGCCAACAATGAGCAGTTCTTC. V usage is TRBV28 and J usage is TRBJ2-1; TRBD2 matches at 15 bases. The trim removed 5 bases at V and 5 bases at J, leaving 10 bases unmatched. Germline assignment: CDR1 MDHEN and CDR2 SYDVKM. CDR3 length: 18 amino acids.

There are a few counts of this clonotype. The J gene is TRBJ1-5, the V gene TRBV18; TRBD1 might be the D (5 bases). The germline V gene has CDR1 KGHSH and CDR2 LQKENI. Trimming shortened V by 5 bases and J by 4 bases, and 12 bases separated the two germline ends. This CDR3 region has 14 residues. CDR3 protein: CASSIEQANQPQHF. The DNA for the CDR3 is TGTGCCAGCTCAATCGAACAGGCAAATCAGCCCCAGCATTTT.

This clonotype occurred many times. This chain uses TRBV28 with TRBJ1-2; 9 bases align to TRBD1. This CDR3 contains 13 residues. Germline-derived CDR1 and CDR2 are MDHEN and SYDVKM. Trimming took 4 bases from V and 6 from J; bases not matched to a gene: 3. Here the CDR3 reads CASSWGDRDGYTF. In DNA form, the CDR3 reads TGTGCCAGCAGTTGGGGGGACAGGGATGGCTACACCTTC.

This clonotype was recorded at least ten times. The rearrangement uses TRBV2 and TRBJ2-5; a possible D gene is TRBD1 (5 bases). Trimming took off 6 bases at V and 2 bases at J, with 13 bases between the two ends. From germline, CDR1 is SNHLY and CDR2 FYNNEI. The CDR3 has 14 residues. The CDR3 protein is CASRFQGIQETQYF. The DNA of the CDR3 is TGTGCCAGCAGGTTCCAGGGTATTCAAGAGACCCAGTACTTC.

This clonotype has at least ten counts. J is TRBJ1-2 and V is TRBV12-3 or TRBV12-4, with D maybe TRBD1 (5 bases). This CDR3 region has 13 residues. V lost 4 bases, J lost 4 bases, and 10 bases lay in between. CDR3 DNA: TGTGCCAGCAGTTGGCGGAGGGGCTATGGCTACACCTTC. Protein sequence: CASSWRRGYGYTF.

This clonotype was counted ten times or more. The chain couples TRBV9 to TRBJ1-1, with 10 bases lining up with TRBD1. Unmatched junction bases numbered 13, after V lost 4 bases and J lost 4 bases. This CDR3 comprises 17 residues. CDR1 and CDR2 from the germline V gene are SGDLS and YYNGEE. CDR3 sequence: CASSTYAGTGDFTEAFF. CDR3 sequence (DNA): TGTGCCAGCAGCACATATGCCGGGACAGGGGATTTCACTGAAGCTTTCTTT.

This clonotype was counted many times. The genes are TRBV20-1 and TRBJ2-1, with 13 bases lining up with TRBD2. The CDR3 extends over 16 amino acids. Germline V gives CDR1 DFQATT, CDR2 SNEGSKA (reference sequence). V was pared by 3 bases and J by 1 base, with 3 bases of the junction left unmatched. The CDR3 loop reads CSASALAGGSYNEQFF. DNA for the CDR3: TGCAGTGCTAGCGCACTAGCGGGGGGGTCCTACAATGAGCAGTTCTTC.

Many counts were recorded for this clonotype. The chain couples TRBV18 to TRBJ2-7; perhaps TRBD1 as D (6 bases). CDR3 length: 15 residues. Trimming took 3 bases from V and 1 from J, leaving 13 bases between them. CDR1 is KGHSH and CDR2 is LQKENI in the germline V gene. CDR3 coding DNA: TGTGCCAGCTCACCCCGGGACACGAATTCCTACGAGCAGTACTTC. This codes for CASSPRDTNSYEQYF.

This clonotype turned up a few times. This rearrangement joins TRBV5-1 to TRBJ2-3; D not resolved. This CDR3 is built from 16 residues. V lost 0 bases to trimming and J lost 1 base, with 12 bases between them. Germline CDR1 SGHRS, CDR2 YFSETQ. The CDR3 DNA follows: TGCGCCAGCAGCTTGGGAGCGACCTCTCGCACAGATACGCAGTATTTT. This codes for CASSLGATSRTDTQYF.

In this sample, this clonotype turned up a few times. V is TRBV28 and J is TRBJ2-7; 7 nucleotides align to TRBD1. Per the germline V gene, CDR1 is MDHEN and CDR2 is SYDVKM. Trimming removed 6 bases from V and 1 base from J; junction bases left unmatched: 6. CDR3 length equals 14 residues. The CDR3 spells CASRKDRTSYEQYF. CDR3 sequence (DNA): TGTGCCAGCAGGAAGGACAGGACTTCCTACGAGCAGTACTTC.

Comments on this clonotype: This sequence may be a read error, since a much larger clone differs from it by one base. This chain connects TRBV20-1 to TRBJ2-5; the match to TRBD2 covers 11 bases. CDR3 length equals 14 residues. After removal of 8 bases from V and 4 bases from J, the junction contained 9 bases not matched to a gene. From germline, CDR1 is DFQATT and CDR2 SNEGSKA (reference sequence). The CDR3 loop reads CSTVSGGAGETQYF. CDR3 sequence (DNA): TGCAGTACAGTTAGCGGGGGGGCAGGAGAGACCCAGTACTTC.

In its sample, this clonotype was seen many times. This chain uses TRBV28 with TRBJ1-1, with 11 bases aligning to TRBD1. CDR3 length: 16 amino acids. CDR1 MDHEN and CDR2 SYDVKM come from the germline V gene. V shed 4 bases, J shed 4 bases, and the junction held 8 bases outside the gene matches. In DNA form, the CDR3 reads TGTGCCAGCAGTTCACCCGGACAGGGGGCGACCACTGAAGCTTTCTTT. It is translated as CASSSPGQGATTEAFF.

This clonotype was seen a few times. V is TRBV24-1 and J is TRBJ2-5; D possibly corresponds to TRBD2 (5 bases). The V and J ends lost 7 bases and 2 bases respectively, with 13 bases between them. Looked up from germline, CDR1 is KGHDR and CDR2 is SFDVKD. The CDR3 spans 14 residues. The CDR3 DNA sequence: TGTGCCACCAGCGCCGCTTCGGGGCAAGAGACCCAGTACTTC. It is translated as CATSAASGQETQYF.

This clonotype was recorded many times. This chain uses TRBV11-3 with TRBJ1-2, with D perhaps TRBD1 (6 bases). CDR3 length equals 17 residues. The V end was cut by 5 bases, the J end by 2 bases, with 21 bases between. Germline CDR1 SGHNT, CDR2 YENEEA. The CDR3 here is CASSNPRGGQRNYGYTF. CDR3 DNA sequence: TGTGCCAGCAGCAATCCACGGGGGGGACAACGAAACTATGGCTACACCTTC.

The chain has TRBV7-2 and TRBJ2-5, with D perhaps being TRBD1 or TRBD2 (6 bases each). This CDR3 contains 17 residues. Germline assignment: CDR1 SGHTA and CDR2 FQGNSA. Trimming removed 5 bases from V and 5 bases from J, with 24 bases in between. In nucleotides, the CDR3 is TGTGCCAGCAGCCGGGGGCCGGGGGCAGGGAAGGGGGAGACCCAGTACTTC. It yields the protein CASSRGPGAGKGETQYF.

This clonotype was counted only a few times. V gene TRBV5-1 combines with J gene TRBJ2-5; maybe TRBD1 (6 bases). This CDR3 spans 16 amino acids. V lost 0 bases and J 1 base, leaving 13 bases between the germline ends. Germline assignment: CDR1 SGHRS and CDR2 YFSETQ. This chain's CDR3 is CASSLGFRGPQETQYF. In DNA, the CDR3 is TGCGCCAGCAGCTTGGGATTCAGGGGCCCCCAAGAGACCCAGTACTTC.

The chain couples TRBV6-2 or TRBV6-3 to TRBJ2-3, with TRBD1 identical over 9 bases. The V segment lost 0 bases and the J segment 9 bases; nucleotides outside the gene matches: 10. This CDR3 is 16 amino acids long. Germline V gene lookup returns CDR1 MNHEY and CDR2 SVGEGT. The CDR3 protein is CASSYSVGQGKITQYF. The CDR3 nucleotides read TGTGCCAGCAGTTACTCCGTCGGACAGGGGAAGATAACGCAGTATTTT.

This clonotype was detected ten times or more. The CDR3: CASSLRQALNTEAFF. DNA for the CDR3: TGCGCCAGCAGCCTGAGACAGGCCTTGAACACTGAAGCTTTCTTT. The chain employs TRBV5-1 and TRBJ1-1, with D maybe TRBD1 (6 bases). The CDR3 length is 15 residues. Germline loops: CDR1 SGHRS, CDR2 YFSETQ. Between the trimmed V and J ends, which lost 4 bases and 0 bases, there was a span of 13 bases.

The chain links TRBV3-1 to TRBJ2-5; TRBD2 agrees at 11 bases. Germline V lookup: CDR1 LGHDT, CDR2 YNNKEL (reference sequence). The J segment lost 4 bases and the V segment lost 0 bases, leaving 13 bases of the junction unmatched. The CDR3 has 19 amino acids. The CDR3 sequence is CASSQEGLAGGLLGETQYF. The CDR3 region has the DNA TGTGCCAGCAGCCAAGAGGGCCTAGCGGGGGGCCTCCTGGGAGAGACCCAGTACTTC.

This clonotype was seen repeatedly, ten times or more. The chain couples TRBV7-2 to TRBJ2-5; D assignment may be TRBD1 or TRBD2 (6 bases each). V was pared by 4 bases and J by 5 bases, with 17 bases between. The CDR3 contains 15 residues. Germline V CDR1 and CDR2: SGHTA, FQGNSA. The CDR3 here is CASSWIGGMGETQYF. CDR3 DNA: TGTGCCAGCAGCTGGATAGGGGGGATGGGTGAGACCCAGTACTTC.

In its sample, this clonotype was seen many times. V gene TRBV18 combines with J gene TRBJ2-5; the D is unclear. Germline CDR1 reads KGHSH; CDR2 reads LQKENI. The CDR3 totals 12 residues. V lost 2 bases and J 4 bases, leaving 5 bases between the germline ends. For the CDR3, the DNA is TGTGCCAGCTCACCAATGGGAGAGACCCAGTACTTC. Its translation is CASSPMGETQYF.

This clonotype came up a few times. This chain links TRBV5-6 with TRBJ2-3; TRBD2 matches 7 bases. Germline-derived CDR1 and CDR2 are SGHDT and YYEEEE. CDR3 length equals 16 residues. Losses at the gene ends were 2 bases for V and 5 bases for J; bases not matched to a gene: 11. Here the CDR3 DNA reads TGTGCCAGCAGCTTAGTTGGCGGGAGTTTTGTAGATACGCAGTATTTT. Translation gives CASSLVGGSFVDTQYF.

This clonotype came up many times. The junction does not match germline at one end; this may be a read error. The rearrangement links TRBV3-1 to TRBJ2-5; 9 bases map to TRBD2. This CDR3 is built from 16 residues. The germline V gene has CDR1 LGHDT and CDR2 YNNKEL (reference sequence). The CDR3 here is CASSQEGLAGSNTLYF. The DNA for the CDR3 is TGTGCCAGCAGCCAAGAGGGGCTAGCGGGGAGCAATACCCTGTACTTC.

This clonotype was seen repeatedly, ten times or more. At one end the junction does not follow the germline gene, possibly because of a read error. This sequence joins TRBV2 and TRBJ1-1; TRBD1 is a possible D gene (5 bases). The CDR3 loop spans 12 amino acids. The germline V gene encodes CDR1 SNHLY and CDR2 FYNNEI. CDR3 DNA: TGTGCCAGGAGCAGGGAGAACGCTGAAGCTTTCTTT. As protein: CARSRENAEAFF. Using reference TRBV2 and TRBJ1-1 for the parts outside the CDR3, the full variable domain is EPEVTQTPSHQVTQMGQEVILRCVPISNHLYFYWYRQILGQKVEFLVSFYNNEISEKSEIFDDQFSVERPDGSNFTLKIRSTKLEDSAMYFCARSRENAEAFFGQGTRLTVV.